This T cell receptor (beta chain) is drawn from a study of T-cell reconstitution after alpha-beta-depleted transplantation in children (dated by TCRdb to about 2016). At the level of the whole study: T-cell immune reconstitution after TCRalphabeta/CD19-depleted allogeneic hematopoietic cell transplantation in children was quantitatively tracked in the study by means of TCR repertoire profiling.

A note on this clonotype: Its antigen remains unidentified. Base qualities were left out, and no much larger clone turns up one base away.

What this sample's treatment or condition label stands for: allogeneic hematopoietic cell transplantation with graft depleted of TCRalphabeta T cells and CD19 B cells. Transplant recipients were children who received TCRalphabeta/CD19-depleted allogeneic hematopoietic cell grafts. Library preparation was by PCR. Sequencing was carried out with an Illumina HiSeq 2500. To normalize quantification of the TCRbeta repertoire, the TCR libraries were built with molecular barcoding that relied on unique molecular identifiers. In-frame beta chains were kept once TCRdb had trimmed the public reads at Q25 with fastp and called clones with MiXCR. Each entry is one CDR3 protein sequence, shown with its most common DNA and genes. This sample lists around 490,000 distinct CDR3 sequences; over 9.5% were detected once. Approximately 14% of the sample is held by the ten biggest clonotypes. In the germline V gene (reference sequence), CDR1 corresponds to LNHNV and CDR2 to YYDKDF. Measured from the cysteine to the phenylalanine, the CDR3 is 17 residues long. Just CDR3 DNA is preserved here, 51 bases in frame from base 1. A distance of 15 bases separates the germline ends of V and J, which lose 2 bases and 1 base respectively.

General study outcomes and caveats: The apparently early recovery of alphabetaT-cell counts about two months after transplant reportedly depended on only several hundred rapidly expanded clones that came from non-depleted graft cells. Hyperexpanded clone frequencies declined over subsequent months; after one year, T-cell counts and TCRbeta diversity were mostly attributed to newly produced T cells. The high TCRbeta diversity at day 60 in some patients was ascribed to recipient T cells and intrathymic progenitors that had survived conditioning.

This clonotype was sampled from a female patient aged 2-9 years who had a stem cell transplant for aplastic anemia, so the T cells may come from the graft donor. The chain was built from TRBV15 and TRBJ2-1; a tentative D match to TRBD2 spans 6 bases. This material consisted of PBMCs, mostly from graft donor cells, taken 180 days after TCRalphabeta/CD19-depleted stem cell transplant. The CDR3 loop reads CATSRTPSGDSYNEQFF. The bases are TGTGCCACCAGCAGAACCCCCTCGGGAGATTCCTACAATGAGCAGTTCTTC.